The 23 T cell receptor beta chains listed next were all sequenced from one sample in a study of T cell responses to AZD1222 COVID-19 vaccine listed by TCRdb under 2021. This sample's time point label indicates: baseline before first vaccination. Library preparation employed the immunoSEQ multiplex PCR assay. TCRdb took this table from immuneACCESS and kept in-frame rearrangements with V and J called. Such tables lack part of the clones; where checked against another copy, unresolved V genes explain under half of the gap, and the rest is unexplained. Within this sample are 150,000 or so clones, with 65% to 90% of them counted one time only. Around 24% of the sample is held by the ten biggest clonotypes. The sample in question was peripheral blood, obtained on day 0 of AZD1222 vaccination. Source of these receptors: an adult in good health.

The chain has TRBV29-1 and TRBJ2-7; D unresolved. The V and J ends lost 4 bases and 0 bases respectively, with 4 bases between them. The CDR3 runs 11 residues. CDR1 SQVTM and CDR2 ANQGSEA come from the germline V gene. The CDR3 nucleotides read TGCAGCGTTGGCCACTCCTACGAGCAGTACTTC. Translation gives CSVGHSYEQYF.

The chain employs TRBV6-5 and TRBJ1-1; 8 positions match TRBD1. The ends lost 8 bases at V and 6 bases at J; junction bases unmatched: 11. There are 14 residues in the CDR3. The germline V gene has CDR1 MNHEY and CDR2 SVGAGI. The CDR3 reads CASCQGANRAEAFF. Written as DNA, the CDR3 is TGTGCCAGCTGCCAGGGGGCGAATAGGGCTGAAGCTTTCTTT.

V gene TRBV13 combines with J gene TRBJ2-3; tentative D call: TRBD1 (6 bases). The germline V and J ends were trimmed by 1 base and 9 bases, with 17 bases remaining between them. Germline values: CDR1 PRHDT, CDR2 FYEKMQ (reference sequence). CDR3 length: 15 residues. The CDR3 nucleotides are TGTGCCAGCAGCTTAGCCTTGGAACAGGGTAGAACGCAGTATTTT. It yields the protein CASSLALEQGRTQYF.

The J gene is TRBJ2-2, the V gene TRBV7-2; D is possibly TRBD1 or TRBD2 (6 bases each). V was pared by 4 bases and J by 15 bases, with 21 bases between. The CDR3 is 14 residues long. Germline CDR1 SGHTA, CDR2 FQGNSA. CDR3 residues: CASSSPGRERQVFF. The CDR3 DNA is TGTGCCAGCAGCTCCCCGGGCCGGGAGCGACAGGTGTTTTTT.

By sample share, this clone is medium-sized (0.01 to 0.1%). CDR3 protein: CASSIGGGSEAFF. DNA for the CDR3: TGTGCCAGTAGTATAGGAGGGGGTTCTGAAGCTTTCTTT. This chain links TRBV19 with TRBJ1-1; possible D gene TRBD1, 6 bases. Germline CDR1 reads LNHDA; CDR2 reads SQIVND (reference sequence). V was pared by 1 base and J by 6 bases, with 9 bases between. The CDR3 runs 13 residues.

J is TRBJ2-5 and V is TRBV7-2; 7 positions match TRBD2. This CDR3 has 14 amino acids. Germline lookup yields CDR1 SGHTA and CDR2 FQGNSA. V gave up 2 bases and J gave up 3 bases; unmatched junction bases: 3. The CDR3 DNA follows: TGTGCCAGCAGCTTAATGGCGGGGGAAGAGACCCAGTACTTC. This encodes CASSLMAGEETQYF.

This chain uses TRBV11-3 with TRBJ1-5, with a weak D call TRBD1 (5 bases). From germline, CDR1 is SGHNT and CDR2 YENEEA. This CDR3 is built from 13 residues. V lost 5 bases and J lost 9, with 14 bases in between. The CDR3 protein is CASSIQVVWPQHF. CDR3 DNA: TGTGCCAGCAGCATACAGGTGGTGTGGCCCCAGCATTTT.

The chain combines TRBV5-1 with TRBJ2-3; tentative D call: TRBD2 (5 bases). V was cut by 3 bases and J by 1 base, with 12 bases left in between. Germline values: CDR1 SGHRS, CDR2 YFSETQ. The length of the CDR3 is 15 residues. The CDR3 here is CASSSGRSGTDTQYF. In DNA, the CDR3 is TGCGCCAGCAGCTCCGGCCGTAGCGGCACAGATACGCAGTATTTT.

The chain has TRBV28 and TRBJ1-2, with 10 bases matching TRBD1. Germline values: CDR1 MDHEN, CDR2 SYDVKM. There are 15 residues in the CDR3. V lost 7 bases to trimming and J lost 2 bases; unmatched junction nucleotides: 7. CDR3 DNA: TGTGCCAGCACCCTTGACAGGGGGCCCAACTATGGCTACACCTTC. Translation: CASTLDRGPNYGYTF.

V is TRBV5-1 and J is TRBJ1-4, with D perhaps TRBD1 (5 bases). Germline CDR1 SGHRS, CDR2 YFSETQ. This CDR3 contains 18 residues. Deletions cut 0 bases from V and 6 bases from J, with 21 bases between. The CDR3, as DNA: TGCGCCAGCAGCTTGGCTGGGACCGTGACCCTGGAGGATGAAAAACTGTTTTTT. As protein: CASSLAGTVTLEDEKLFF.

V is TRBV7-9 and J is TRBJ2-1; 12 bases agree with TRBD2. Trimming removed 1 base from V and 6 bases from J; junction bases left unmatched: 4. The CDR3 is made up of 16 amino acids. Germline V gives CDR1 SEHNR, CDR2 FQNEAQ (reference sequence). The DNA for the CDR3 is TGTGCCAGCAGCTTAGGAAGACTAGCGGGGGTCAATGAGCAGTTCTTC. Its protein is CASSLGRLAGVNEQFF.

The gene calls are TRBV7-9 and TRBJ1-2; no clear D. V dropped 2 bases and J dropped 7 bases, with 8 bases sitting between them. Germline assignment: CDR1 SEHNR and CDR2 FQNEAQ (reference sequence). The CDR3 spans 12 residues. CDR3 sequence: CASSLLAGGYTF. The CDR3 bases are TGTGCCAGCAGCTTACTGGCGGGTGGCTACACCTTC.

The chain couples TRBV15 to TRBJ2-2, with 10 nucleotides matching TRBD1. Per germline, CDR1 LNHNV and CDR2 YYDKDF (reference sequence). CDR3 length: 16 residues. The ends lost 1 base at V and 6 bases at J; junction bases unmatched: 5. CDR3 loop: CATSRGGTGVSGELFF. CDR3 nucleotide sequence: TGTGCCACCAGCAGAGGCGGGACAGGGGTGTCCGGGGAGCTGTTTTTT.

The genes are TRBV3-1 (or the pseudogene TRBV3-2) and TRBJ1-1, with TRBD1 matching 9 bases. Germline V gene sequence: CDR1 LGHDT, CDR2 YNNKEL (reference sequence). This CDR3 region has 16 residues. J lost 4 bases, V lost 4 bases, and 10 bases had no gene match. CDR3 region: CASSRYRDRDGTEAFF. CDR3 sequence (DNA): TGTGCCAGCAGCCGTTACCGGGACAGGGACGGCACTGAAGCTTTCTTT.

This chain uses TRBV28 with TRBJ1-6; D ambiguous. This CDR3 is 14 amino acids long. V was pared by 7 bases and J by 9 bases, with 16 bases between. Germline CDR1 reads MDHEN; CDR2 reads SYDVKM. The CDR3 coding sequence is TGTGCCAGCACCCCTTGGAGGGAGGGTTCACCCCTCCACTTT. Translating it yields CASTPWREGSPLHF.

The V call is TRBV6-2 or TRBV6-3, the J call TRBJ1-5; no clear D. Per the germline V gene, CDR1 is MNHEY and CDR2 is SVGEGT. The germline V and J ends were trimmed by 0 bases and 3 bases, with 9 bases remaining between them. There are 15 residues in the CDR3. As DNA, the CDR3 is TGTGCCAGCAGTTACTCGTGGGCCACCAATCAGCCCCAGCATTTT. Its translation is CASSYSWATNQPQHF.

This CDR3 reads CASSPLNPGTGGAMPLHF. In DNA, the CDR3 is TGTGCCAGCTCACCTCTTAACCCGGGGACGGGCGGAGCAATGCCCCTCCACTTT. The chain is built from TRBV18 and TRBJ1-6, with TRBD1 as a possible D gene (5 bases). The CDR3 runs to 18 residues. V lost 3 bases and J lost 13, with 28 bases in between. In germline, CDR1 is KGHSH, CDR2 LQKENI.

The chain joins TRBV29-1 to TRBJ1-1; D ambiguous. The V gene lost 3 bases and the J gene lost 2 bases, with 7 bases spanning the gap. Germline V CDR1 and CDR2: SQVTM, ANQGSEA. The CDR3 covers 12 residues. The CDR3 is CSVDSGNTEAFF. CDR3 coding DNA: TGCAGCGTTGATTCGGGAAACACTGAAGCTTTCTTT. The entire variable domain, with the rest obtained from reference TRBV29-1 and TRBJ1-1, is as follows: SAVISQKPSRDICQRGTSLTIQCQVDSQVTMMFWYRQQPGQSLTLIATANQGSEATYESGFVIDKFPISRPNLTFSTLTVSNMSPEDSSIYLCSVDSGNTEAFFGQGTRLTVV.

The J gene is TRBJ1-1, the V gene TRBV6-5; possible D gene TRBD1, 5 bases. CDR1 MNHEY and CDR2 SVGAGI come from the germline V gene. CDR3 length equals 15 residues. Trimming took off 2 bases at V and 5 bases at J, with 15 bases between the two ends. The CDR3 reads CASSYSTRGGTEAFF. CDR3 nucleotides: TGTGCCAGCAGTTACAGCACGCGGGGGGGGACTGAAGCTTTCTTT.

This clone was detected once. J is TRBJ2-3 and V is TRBV6-2 or TRBV6-3, with TRBD2 matching 7 bases. Trimming removed 2 bases from V and 4 bases from J; junction bases left unmatched: 9. The CDR3 covers 16 residues. Germline loops: CDR1 MNHEY, CDR2 SVGEGT. The CDR3 protein is CASSYRRLASADTQYF. CDR3 bases: TGTGCCAGCAGTTACAGGCGACTAGCAAGCGCAGATACGCAGTATTTT.

The genes are TRBV5-1 and TRBJ1-4; 7 nucleotides match TRBD1. The V and J ends lost 4 bases and 5 bases, in that order; junction bases with no gene match: 11. In germline, CDR1 is SGHRS, CDR2 YFSETQ. The CDR3 consists of 16 residues. The CDR3: CASSRSTGRRNEKLFF. In nucleotides, the CDR3 is TGCGCCAGCAGCCGTTCGACAGGGAGGAGGAATGAAAAACTGTTTTTT.

This chain links TRBV6-2 or TRBV6-3 with TRBJ1-4; tentative D call: TRBD1 (6 bases). The V end was cut by 6 bases, the J end by 10 bases, with 9 bases between. The CDR3 is 11 amino acids. Germline CDR1 and CDR2: MNHEY and SVGEGT. This chain's CDR3 is CASSSTGKLFF. For the CDR3, the DNA is TGTGCCAGCAGCTCGACAGGAAAACTGTTTTTT.

The V gene is TRBV6-2 or TRBV6-3, the J gene TRBJ1-4; maybe TRBD1 (5 bases). This CDR3 has 16 residues. With 2 bases removed from V and 7 bases from J, the gap between germline ends came to 17 bases. Looked up from germline, CDR1 is MNHEY and CDR2 is SVGEGT. CDR3 region: CASSYGGSLAGEKLFF. The CDR3 bases are TGTGCCAGCAGTTACGGGGGGAGTCTGGCCGGTGAAAAACTGTTTTTT.